Listed here is a single TCR beta chain. Its antigen is currently unknown. The data belong to a study of response to subunit inactivated influenza vaccine. Findings and limits, study-wide: It was suggested by the authors that few new T cells are recruited by each seasonal influenza vaccination.

Each CDR3 protein gets one entry after TCRdb re-called the RT-PCR reads with MiXCR. The repertoire includes around 320,000 distinct CDR3 sequences, about 20% of them detected once, and about 9.3% sits in the top ten. The CDR3 runs 11 residues. Trimming pared 6 bases from V and 5 bases from J, leaving 8 bases between. The receptor was isolated from a man between 45 and 75 years old who received an inactivated influenza vaccine. This sample comprised PBMCs from blood, obtained about 20 months after vaccination. The genes are TRBV12-3 or TRBV12-4 and TRBJ2-7, with a weak D call TRBD2 (5 bases). CDR3 residues: CASRGEDEQYF. CDR3 coding DNA: TGTGCCAGCAGGGGAGAGGACGAGCAGTACTTC.